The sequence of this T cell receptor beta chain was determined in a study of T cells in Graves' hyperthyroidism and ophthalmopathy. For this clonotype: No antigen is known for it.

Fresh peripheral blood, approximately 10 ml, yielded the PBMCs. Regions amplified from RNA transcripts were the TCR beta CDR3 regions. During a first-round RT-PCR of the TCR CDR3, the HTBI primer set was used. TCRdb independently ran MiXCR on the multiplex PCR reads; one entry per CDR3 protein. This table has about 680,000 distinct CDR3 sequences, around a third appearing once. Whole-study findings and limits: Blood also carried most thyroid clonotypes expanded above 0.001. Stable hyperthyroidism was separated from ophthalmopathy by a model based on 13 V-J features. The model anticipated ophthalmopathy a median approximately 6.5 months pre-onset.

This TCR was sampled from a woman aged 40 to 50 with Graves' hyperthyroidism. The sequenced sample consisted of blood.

The CDR3 protein is CASSNNRVNTEAFF. CDR3 DNA: TGCGCCAGTAGCAATAATAGGGTGAACACTGAAGCTTTCTTT. The V call is TRBV5-1, the J call TRBJ1-1; D gene ambiguous. CDR1 and CDR2 from the germline V gene are SGHRS and YFSETQ. The CDR3 extends over 14 amino acids. Deletions cut 8 bases from V and 0 bases from J, with 14 bases between.